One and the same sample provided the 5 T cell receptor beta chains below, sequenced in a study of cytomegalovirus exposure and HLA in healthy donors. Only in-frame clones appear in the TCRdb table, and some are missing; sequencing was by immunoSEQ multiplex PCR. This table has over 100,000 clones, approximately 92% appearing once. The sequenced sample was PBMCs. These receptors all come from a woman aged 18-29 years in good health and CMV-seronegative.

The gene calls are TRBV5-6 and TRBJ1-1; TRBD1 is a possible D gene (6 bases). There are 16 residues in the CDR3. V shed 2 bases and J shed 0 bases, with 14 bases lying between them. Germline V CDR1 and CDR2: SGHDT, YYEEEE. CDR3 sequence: CASSFPAGHLNTEAFF. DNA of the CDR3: TGTGCCAGCAGCTTCCCAGCGGGACACCTGAACACTGAAGCTTTCTTT.

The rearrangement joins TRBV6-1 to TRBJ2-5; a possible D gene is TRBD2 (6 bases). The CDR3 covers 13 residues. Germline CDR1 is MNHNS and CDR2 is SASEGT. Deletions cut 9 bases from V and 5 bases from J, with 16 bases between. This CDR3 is CASSGGFLETQYF. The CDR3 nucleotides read TGTGCCAGTAGCGGTGGGTTCCTGGAGACCCAGTACTTC.

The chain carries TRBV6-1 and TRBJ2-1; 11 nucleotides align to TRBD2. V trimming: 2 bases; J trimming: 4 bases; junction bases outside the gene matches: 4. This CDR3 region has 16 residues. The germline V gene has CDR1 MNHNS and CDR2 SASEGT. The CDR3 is CASSELAGGQYNEQFF. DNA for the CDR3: TGTGCCAGCAGTGAATTAGCGGGGGGGCAATACAATGAGCAGTTCTTC.

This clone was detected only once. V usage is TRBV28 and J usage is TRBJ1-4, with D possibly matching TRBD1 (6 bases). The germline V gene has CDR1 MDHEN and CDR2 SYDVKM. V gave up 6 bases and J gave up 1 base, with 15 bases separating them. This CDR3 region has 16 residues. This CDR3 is CASSRDRFGTNEKLFF. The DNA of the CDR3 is TGTGCCAGCAGCCGAGACAGGTTTGGAACTAATGAAAAACTGTTTTTT.

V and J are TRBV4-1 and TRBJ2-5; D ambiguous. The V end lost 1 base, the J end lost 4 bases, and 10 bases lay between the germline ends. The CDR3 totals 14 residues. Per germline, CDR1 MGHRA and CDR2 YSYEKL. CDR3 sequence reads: CASSQAQSPETQYF. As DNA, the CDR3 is TGCGCCAGCAGCCAAGCCCAGTCCCCAGAGACCCAGTACTTC.